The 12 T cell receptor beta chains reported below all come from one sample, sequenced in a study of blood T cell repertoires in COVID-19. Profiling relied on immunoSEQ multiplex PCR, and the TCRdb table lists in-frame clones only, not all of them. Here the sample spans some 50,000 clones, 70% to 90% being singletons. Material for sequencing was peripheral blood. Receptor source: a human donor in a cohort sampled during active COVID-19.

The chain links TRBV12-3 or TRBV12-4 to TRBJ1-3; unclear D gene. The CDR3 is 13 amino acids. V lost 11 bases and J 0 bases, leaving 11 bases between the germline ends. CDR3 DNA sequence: TGTGCCTGCCGAATGGCCTCTGGAAACACCATATATTTT. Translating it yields CACRMASGNTIYF.

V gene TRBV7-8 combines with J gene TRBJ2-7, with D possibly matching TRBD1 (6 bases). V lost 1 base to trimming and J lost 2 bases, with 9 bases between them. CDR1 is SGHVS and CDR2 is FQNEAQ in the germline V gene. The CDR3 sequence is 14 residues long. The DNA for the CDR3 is TGTGCCAGCAGCTTAGTACAGGGAGCCTACGAGCAGTACTTC. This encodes CASSLVQGAYEQYF.

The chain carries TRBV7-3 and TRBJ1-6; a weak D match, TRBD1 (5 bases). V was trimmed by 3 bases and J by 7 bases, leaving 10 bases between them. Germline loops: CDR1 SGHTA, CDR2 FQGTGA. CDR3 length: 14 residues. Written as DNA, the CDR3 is TGTGCCAGCAGCTTGGGGACTGAGAATTCACCCCTCCACTTT. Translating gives CASSLGTENSPLHF. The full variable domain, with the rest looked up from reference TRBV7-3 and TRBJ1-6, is GAGVSQTPSNKVTEKGKYVELRCDPISGHTALYWYRQSLGQGPEFLIYFQGTGAADDSGLPNDRFFAVRPEGSVSTLKIQRTERGDSAVYLCASSLGTENSPLHFGNGTRLTVT.

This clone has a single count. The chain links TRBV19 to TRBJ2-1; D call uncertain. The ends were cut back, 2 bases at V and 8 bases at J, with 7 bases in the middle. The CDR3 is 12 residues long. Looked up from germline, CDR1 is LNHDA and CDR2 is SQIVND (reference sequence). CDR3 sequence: CASSIPPDEQFF. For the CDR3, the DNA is TGTGCCAGTAGTATACCCCCAGATGAGCAGTTCTTC.

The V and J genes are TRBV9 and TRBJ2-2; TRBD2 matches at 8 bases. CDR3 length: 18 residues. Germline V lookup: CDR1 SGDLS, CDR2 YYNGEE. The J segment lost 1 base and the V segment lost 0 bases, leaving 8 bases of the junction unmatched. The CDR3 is CASSVVRGGRQNTGELFF. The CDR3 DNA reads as TGTGCCAGCAGCGTAGTACGGGGGGGCAGGCAGAACACCGGGGAGCTGTTTTTT.

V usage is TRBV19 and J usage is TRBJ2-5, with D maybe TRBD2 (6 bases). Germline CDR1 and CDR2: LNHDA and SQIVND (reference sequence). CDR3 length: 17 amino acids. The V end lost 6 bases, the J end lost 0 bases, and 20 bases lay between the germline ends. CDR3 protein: CASSGGRGIMYQETQYF. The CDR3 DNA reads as TGTGCCAGTAGCGGGGGACGAGGGATCATGTACCAAGAGACCCAGTACTTC.

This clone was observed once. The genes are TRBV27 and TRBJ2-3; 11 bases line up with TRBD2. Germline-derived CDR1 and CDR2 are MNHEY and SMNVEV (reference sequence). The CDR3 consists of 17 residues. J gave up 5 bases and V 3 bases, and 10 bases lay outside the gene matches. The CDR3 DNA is TGTGCCAGCAGTTTTCGTATAGCGGGGGGGCCTGGAGATACGCAGTATTTT. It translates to CASSFRIAGGPGDTQYF.

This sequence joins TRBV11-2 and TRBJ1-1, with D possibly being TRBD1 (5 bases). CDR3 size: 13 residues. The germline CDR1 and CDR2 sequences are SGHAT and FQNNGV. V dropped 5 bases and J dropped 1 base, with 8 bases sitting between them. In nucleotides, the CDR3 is TGTGCCAGCAGCGGCGACAGGAACACTGAAGCTTTCTTT. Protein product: CASSGDRNTEAFF.

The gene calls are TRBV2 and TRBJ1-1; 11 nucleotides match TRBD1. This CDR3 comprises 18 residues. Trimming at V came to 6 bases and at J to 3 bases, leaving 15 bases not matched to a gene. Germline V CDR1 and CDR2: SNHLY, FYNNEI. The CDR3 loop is CASSFRDRGALVYTEAFF. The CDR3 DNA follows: TGTGCCAGCAGCTTCCGGGACAGGGGGGCTCTCGTTTACACTGAAGCTTTCTTT. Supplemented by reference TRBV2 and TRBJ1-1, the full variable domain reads EPEVTQTPSHQVTQMGQEVILRCVPISNHLYFYWYRQILGQKVEFLVSFYNNEISEKSEIFDDQFSVERPDGSNFTLKIRSTKLEDSAMYFCASSFRDRGALVYTEAFFGQGTRLTVV.

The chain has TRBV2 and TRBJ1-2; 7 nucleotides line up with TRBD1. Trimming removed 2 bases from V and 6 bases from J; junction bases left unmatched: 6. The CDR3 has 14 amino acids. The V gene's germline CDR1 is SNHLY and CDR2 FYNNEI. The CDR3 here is CASSERQGEDGYTF. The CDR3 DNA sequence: TGTGCCAGCAGTGAAAGACAGGGCGAGGATGGCTACACCTTC.

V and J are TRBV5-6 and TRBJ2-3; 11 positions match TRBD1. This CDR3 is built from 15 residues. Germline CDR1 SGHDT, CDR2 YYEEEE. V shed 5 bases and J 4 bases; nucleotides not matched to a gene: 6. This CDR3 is CASSFRDRGADTQYF. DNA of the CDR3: TGTGCCAGCAGTTTCCGGGACAGGGGGGCAGATACGCAGTATTTT. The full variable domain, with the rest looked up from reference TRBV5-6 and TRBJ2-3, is DAGVTQSPTHLIKTRGQQVTLRCSPKSGHDTVSWYQQALGQGPQFIFQYYEEEERQRGNFPDRFSGHQFPNYSSELNVNALLLGDSALYLCASSFRDRGADTQYFGPGTRLTVL.

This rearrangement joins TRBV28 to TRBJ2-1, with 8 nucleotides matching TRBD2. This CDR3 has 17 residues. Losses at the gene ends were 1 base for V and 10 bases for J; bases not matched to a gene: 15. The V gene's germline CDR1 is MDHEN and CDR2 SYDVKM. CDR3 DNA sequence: TGTGCCAGCAGTTTATTTACTAGCGGACCCCCCCTTTCCGAGCAGTTCTTC. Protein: CASSLFTSGPPLSEQFF.